This note documents a single T cell receptor (beta chain) sequence. These data belong to a study of blood T cell repertoires in COVID-19. Study in general: COVID-19 samples collected from the United States, Italy and Spain covered acute and convalescent phases. T cells, B-cell-depleted T cells, or PBMCs supplied cDNA or gDNA.

As processed by the authors: Reference gene primer amplification yielded estimated nucleated cell counts. Sequenced by immunoSEQ multiplex PCR; TCRdb stores in-frame clones only, minus some. V, J and clone size are those of that table, while D and trimming were read from the DNA. The sample consists of fewer than 75,000 clones, roughly three quarters of them appearing once. The sequenced material came from peripheral blood. The TCR was taken from a man aged 60 to 69 with acute or convalescent COVID-19.

DNA for the CDR3: TGCGCCAGCAGCTTGGGGACTATAACCCGGGGCTACACCTTC. Translated: CASSLGTITRGYTF. The chain links TRBV5-1 to TRBJ1-2; no definite D call. The CDR3 loop spans 14 amino acids. Germline V lookup: CDR1 SGHRS, CDR2 YFSETQ. V dropped 0 bases and J dropped 8 bases, with 14 bases sitting between them.